A selection of T cell receptor beta chains follows, all from one sample in a study of beta chain features in type 1 diabetes. Measured with immunoSEQ multiplex PCR; TCRdb has only the in-frame clones, and not every one. Of around 350,000 clones in the sample, around 13% were seen once. The sample was naive CD4+ T cells from blood. These receptors originate from a man younger than 30 in good health. CDR3s include the opening cysteine and the closing phenylalanine or tryptophan. A D gene is named only where the DNA matches it firmly. Only some rows state a clone size, as once, few, many or a class for expanded clones.

>TRBD2|TRBJ2-2|TRBV6-5|once
TGTGCCAGCAGTTATAGCGGGGGGGCTGTCGGCGGGGAGCTGTTTTTT
CASSYSGGAVGGELFF
>TRBD1|TRBJ2-1|TRBV4-3|few
TGCGCCAGCAGCCAGGGACAGGGGCCCTACAATGAGCAGTTCTTC
CASSQGQGPYNEQFF
>TRBD1|TRBJ1-1|TRBV6-5|NA
TGTGCCAGCAGGTTAGGACAGGTGAACACTGAAGCTTTCTTT
CASRLGQVNTEAFF
>NA|TRBJ2-7|TRBV6-6|few
TGTGCCAGCAGTGACTTTTGGACGCGGAGGGGCGAGCAGTACTTC
CASSDFWTRRGEQYF
>TRBD1|TRBJ1-1|TRBV7-6|NA
TGTGCCACCCGGGGCGGACAGGCCAACACTGAAGCTTTCTTT
CATRGGQANTEAFF
>NA|TRBJ2-5|TRBV11-2|few
TGTGCCAGCAGCCGTCTGTCTAGGGGGGAGACCCAGTACTTC
CASSRLSRGETQYF
>NA|TRBJ1-1|TRBV4-3|few
TGCGCCAGCAGCCAAGATACTGTGAACACTGAAGCTTTCTTT
CASSQDTVNTEAFF
>TRBD1|TRBJ2-7|TRBV9|NA
TGTGCCAGCAGCGTAGCTCGAGGGGGCTCCGACGAGCAGTACTTC
CASSVARGGSDEQYF
>TRBD2|TRBJ2-1|TRBV5-1|NA
TGCGCCAGCTGGCGGGGGGCGGCTAGAGGGGATGAGCAGTTCTTC
CASWRGAARGDEQFF
>TRBD2|TRBJ2-5|TRBV20-1|few
TGCAGTGCTAGCGGGGGGGAGACCCAGTACTTC
CSASGGETQYF
>NA|TRBJ1-1|TRBV30|few
TGTGCCTGGAGTGGGCATCGGGACACTGAAGCTTTCTTT
CAWSGHRDTEAFF
>NA|TRBJ2-3|TRBV28|few
TGTGCCAGCAGTTTCGGTTACAGCACAGATACGCAGTATTTT
CASSFGYSTDTQYF
>TRBD2|TRBJ2-7|TRBV30|NA
TGTGCCTGGAGTGTACGGCTTGGGGAGGGTCCCAACGAGCAGTACTTC
CAWSVRLGEGPNEQYF
>NA|TRBJ1-1|TRBV7-3|NA
TGTGCCAGCAGCTTAAGTGGAGGGCAGAACACTGAAGCTTTCTTT
CASSLSGGQNTEAFF
>NA|TRBJ2-1|TRBV28|few
TGTGCCAGCATCCGGACAGACAATGAGCAGTTCTTC
CASIRTDNEQFF
>NA|TRBJ2-5|TRBV7-6|NA
TGTGCCAGCAGCGTTCGAGAGCGGGAGACCCAGTACTTC
CASSVRERETQYF
>NA|TRBJ2-7|TRBV28|NA
TGTGCCAGCAGTGCCCCATCTGAGTGGGAGCAGTACTTC
CASSAPSEWEQYF
>TRBD1|TRBJ1-1|TRBV6-5|few
TGTGCCAGCAGACAAGTAGGGACAGGTCGAACTGAAGCTTTCTTT
CASRQVGTGRTEAFF
>NA|TRBJ2-2|TRBV19|NA
TGTGCCAGTAGTATTGTGCCAGGGAGGACCGGGGAGCTGTTTTTT
CASSIVPGRTGELFF
>TRBD2|TRBJ2-3|TRBV7-3|NA
TGTGCCAGCAGTCGCCAGGGAGCGGGGACAGATACGCAGTATTTT
CASSRQGAGTDTQYF
>TRBD2|TRBJ2-1|TRBV6-6|NA
TGTGCCAGCACTCGGCGGGAGGCGAATGAGCAGTTCTTC
CASTRREANEQFF
>NA|TRBJ2-1|TRBV27|once
TGTGCCAGCAAAAAGGGACTTAAAGCCAATCACAATGAGCAGTTCTTC
CASKKGLKANHNEQFF
>TRBD2|TRBJ2-7|TRBV30|NA
TGTGCCTGGGGACTAGCGGGGTACGAGCAGTACTTC
CAWGLAGYEQYF
>TRBD1|TRBJ2-5|TRBV4-3|few
TGCGCCAGCAGCCATAGGACAGGGGTGCAAGAGACCCAGTACTTC
CASSHRTGVQETQYF
>TRBD1|TRBJ1-4|TRBV4-3|NA
TGCGCCAGCAGCCCTACGGCTACAGGGGGCATTAATGGAAGACTGTTTTTT
CASSPTATGGINGRLFF
>NA|TRBJ2-7|TRBV5-4|few
TGTGCCAGCAGCCAAGAGGGCGGGAATACGAGAGAGCAGTACTTC
CASSQEGGNTREQYF
>NA|TRBJ1-1|TRBV5-6|NA
TGTGCCAGCAGCTTGGCCCGGGGGAGGACTGAAGCTTTCTTT
CASSLARGRTEAFF
>NA|TRBJ2-7|TRBV6-4|NA
TGTGCCAGCAGCAGACAGGACGGCTACGAGCAGTACTTC
CASSRQDGYEQYF
>NA|TRBJ2-7|TRBV5-1|few
TGCGCCAGCAGCTTGGATGGCTTATTGGGCACCTACGAGCAGTACTTC
CASSLDGLLGTYEQYF
>TRBD2|TRBJ2-3|TRBV7-9|NA
TGTGCCAGCAGCTATAGCGGGAAAAACACAGATACGCAGTATTTT
CASSYSGKNTDTQYF
>NA|TRBJ2-3|TRBV4-2|few
TGTGCCAGCAGCCTCACTGTCACAGATACGCAGTATTTT
CASSLTVTDTQYF
>NA|TRBJ2-3|TRBV18|NA
TGTGCCAGCTCACCGCCGGGGGGGCAGGGGGGCCTCTTT
CASSPPGGQGGLF
>TRBD1|TRBJ2-1|TRBV29-1|few
TGCAGCGTCCGAGTGACAGGGCTCTCGGACTACAATGAGCAGTTCTTC
CSVRVTGLSDYNEQFF
>NA|TRBJ1-2|TRBV7-9|NA
TGTGCCAGCAGCTTAGTGGCAGGCTCCCTGTCTGGCTACACCTTC
CASSLVAGSLSGYTF
>NA|TRBJ1-5|TRBV7-2|few
TGTGCCAGCAGCGCGGGGACCGGGGTTCTGCCCCAGCATTTT
CASSAGTGVLPQHF
>NA|TRBJ1-5|TRBV4-2|NA
TGTGCCAGCAGCCAAGATTATAGCAATCAGCCCCAGCATTTT
CASSQDYSNQPQHF
>NA|TRBJ2-3|TRBV29-1|many
TGCAGCGTTGAGACAACCGGCGCAGATACGCAGTATTTT
CSVETTGADTQYF
>NA|TRBJ2-1|TRBV5-4|few
TGTGCCAGCAGCTCGGGACTGGGCCCCACTTGGAATGAGCAGTTCTTC
CASSSGLGPTWNEQFF